The rows below give T cell receptor beta chains drawn from one sample of a study of shared clonotypes between healthy human individuals. The protocol was immunoSEQ multiplex PCR, while the TCRdb copy is restricted to in-frame clones and leaves out a portion. The sample holds around 2.1 million clones, 90% to 96% seen once. Source material: naive CD4+ T cells sorted from blood. The receptors here all came from a man younger than 35 in good health. Each CDR3 is given with its conserved first and last residue. D genes are given only for firm matches. Size is stated for part of the rows, as once, few or many counts, or as a class when the clone is expanded.

>TRBV2|TRBJ2-6|-|16|-
CASSVSQGFGANVLTF
TGTGCCAGCAGTGTATCACAGGGCTTTGGGGCCAACGTCCTGACTTTC
>TRBV30|TRBJ2-3|TRBD1|14|-
CAWSKTGGTDTQYF
TGTGCCTGGAGTAAAACAGGGGGCACAGATACGCAGTATTTT
>TRBV4-3|TRBJ1-5|TRBD1|17|-
CASSQEISWTGHQPQHF
TGCGCCAGCAGCCAAGAAATCTCTTGGACAGGTCATCAGCCCCAGCATTTT
>TRBV6-5|TRBJ2-5|-|14|-
CASSYLRFQETQYF
TGTGCCAGCAGTTACCTTCGGTTCCAAGAGACCCAGTACTTC
>TRBV7-9|TRBJ2-4|TRBD1|17|once
CASSLGQGARLLNIQYF
TGTGCCAGCAGCTTAGGTCAGGGGGCGAGATTGCTAAACATTCAGTACTTC
>TRBV19|TRBJ1-5|-|11|-
CASMNDQPQHF
TGTGCCAGTATGAACGATCAGCCCCAGCATTTT
>TRBV7-9|TRBJ2-1|-|15|-
CASSLANLALNEQFF
TGTGCCAGCAGCTTAGCGAACCTAGCGTTGAATGAGCAGTTCTTC
>TRBV7-8|TRBJ2-5|TRBD2|13|-
CASSERTSATQYF
TGTGCCAGCAGCGAACGGACTAGCGCGACCCAGTACTTC
>TRBV7-2|TRBJ2-5|-|13|-
CASSSGTSETQYF
TGTGCCAGCAGTTCCGGGACGTCAGAGACCCAGTACTTC
>TRBV11-3|TRBJ2-3|-|14|-
CASSDLTVADTQYF
TGTGCCAGCAGCGACTTAACGGTGGCAGATACGCAGTATTTT
>TRBV4-3|TRBJ2-3|-|15|-
CASSQGTTGPDTQYF
TGCGCCAGCAGCCAAGGGACTACGGGGCCAGATACGCAGTATTTT
>TRBV5-1|TRBJ2-1|-|15|-
CASSLERVGGGEQFF
TGCGCCAGCAGCTTGGAAAGGGTGGGCGGTGGTGAGCAGTTCTTC
>TRBV29-1|TRBJ1-2|-|13|-
CSVEKQADYGYTF
TGCAGCGTTGAAAAACAGGCCGACTATGGCTACACCTTC
>TRBV4-3|TRBJ2-3|-|15|-
CASSQDWLAADTQYF
TGCGCCAGCAGCCAAGATTGGTTAGCTGCAGATACGCAGTATTTT
>TRBV28|TRBJ1-1|-|16|-
CASSLLTRGAYTEAFF
TGTGCCAGCAGTTTATTAACCCGGGGGGCGTACACTGAAGCTTTCTTT
>TRBV5-4|TRBJ2-6|TRBD1|16|-
CASSLTGGAGANVLTF
TGTGCCAGCAGCTTGACAGGGGGCGCCGGGGCCAACGTCCTGACTTTC
>TRBV5-6|TRBJ1-6|-|15|-
CASSLEGGLNSPLHF
TGTGCCAGCAGCTTGGAGGGGGGGCTCAATTCACCCCTCCACTTT
>TRBV19|TRBJ2-3|TRBD2|14|-
CASSRGTSGYTQYF
TGTGCCAGTAGCCGCGGGACTAGCGGTTACACGCAGTATTTT
>TRBV27|TRBJ1-1|-|15|-
CASSIQVPMNTEAFF
TGTGCCAGCAGTATTCAGGTGCCCATGAACACTGAAGCTTTCTTT
>TRBV29-1|TRBJ2-3|TRBD1|14|-
CSVRMTGMRDTQYF
TGCAGCGTTCGCATGACAGGGATGAGGGATACGCAGTATTTT
>TRBV7-8|TRBJ2-7|-|15|-
CASSRDRWGPYEQYF
TGTGCCAGCAGCCGAGATCGTTGGGGACCCTACGAGCAGTACTTC
>TRBV27|TRBJ2-1|TRBD1|14|-
CASSFLTGLHEQFF
TGTGCCAGCAGTTTCCTGACAGGGCTCCATGAGCAGTTCTTC
>TRBV11-2|TRBJ1-6|-|14|few
CASSPEVNNSPLHF
TGTGCCAGCAGCCCCGAGGTGAATAATTCACCCCTCCACTTT
>TRBV7-2|TRBJ2-7|TRBD2|16|-
CASSLALGSGTVEQYF
TGTGCCAGCAGCTTAGCGCTCGGTAGCGGGACGGTCGAGCAGTACTTC
>TRBV4-1|TRBJ1-2|-|10|-
CASSPLGYTF
TGCGCCAGCAGCCCGCTGGGCTACACCTTC
>TRBV27|TRBJ2-7|-|12|-
CASSSPSYEQYF
TGTGCCAGCAGTTCCCCCTCCTACGAGCAGTACTTC
>TRBV11-2|TRBJ2-7|-|16|-
CASSLDLGTVTYEQYF
TGTGCCAGCAGCTTAGATCTGGGGACGGTGACCTACGAGCAGTACTTC
>TRBV7-3|TRBJ2-5|-|14|-
CASSLTGRSETQYF
TGTGCCAGCAGCTTAACCGGGAGATCAGAGACCCAGTACTTC
>TRBV7-2|TRBJ2-3|-|15|-
CASSRPGASTDTQYF
TGTGCCAGCAGCCGGCCCGGAGCTAGCACAGATACGCAGTATTTT
>TRBV7-9|TRBJ1-4|-|15|once
CASSLASGRGEKLFF
TGTGCCAGCAGCTTAGCGAGTGGCAGGGGTGAAAAACTGTTTTTT
>TRBV7-8|TRBJ2-2|-|18|-
CASSRQGGDLVAGGELFF
TGTGCCAGCAGCCGTCAAGGGGGGGACCTGGTAGCAGGCGGGGAGCTGTTTTTT
>TRBV6-5|TRBJ2-7|-|14|-
CASSSRWGTYEQYF
TGTGCCAGCAGCTCCAGGTGGGGGACCTACGAGCAGTACTTC
>TRBV10-1|TRBJ2-3|-|13|-
CASSEDSQGTQYF
TGCGCCAGCAGTGAGGACAGCCAGGGTACGCAGTATTTT
>TRBV4-1|TRBJ1-2|-|15|-
CASSQDRRAREGYTF
TGCGCCAGCAGCCAAGATCGACGGGCCAGAGAGGGCTACACCTTC
>TRBV6-5|TRBJ2-5|TRBD1|16|-
CASSYWTGVHQETQYF
TGTGCCAGCAGTTATTGGACAGGGGTCCACCAAGAGACCCAGTACTTC
>TRBV19|TRBJ2-7|-|15|once
CASSYVGQAVYEQYF
TGTGCCAGTAGTTACGTAGGGCAGGCGGTGTACGAGCAGTACTTC
>TRBV11-1|TRBJ2-5|-|13|once
CASSWGLQETQYF
TGTGCCAGCAGCTGGGGCTTACAAGAGACCCAGTACTTC
>TRBV23-1|TRBJ2-7|TRBD1|17|-
CASSQAPDRPLPYEQYF
TGCGCCAGCAGTCAAGCCCCGGACAGGCCTTTGCCCTACGAGCAGTACTTC
>TRBV5-4|TRBJ2-5|TRBD2|15|-
CASSGLLAGGETQYF
TGTGCCAGCAGCGGCTTACTAGCGGGAGGAGAGACCCAGTACTTC
>TRBV7-2|TRBJ1-1|-|14|-
CASRPQGVATEAFF
TGTGCCAGCAGACCACAAGGGGTGGCCACTGAAGCTTTCTTT
>TRBV27|TRBJ2-3|TRBD2|16|-
CASSFASGGYRGAQYF
TGTGCCAGCAGTTTTGCTAGCGGGGGCTACAGGGGTGCGCAGTATTTT
>TRBV7-2|TRBJ1-2|-|16|-
CASSLALKKGNYGYTF
TGTGCCAGCAGCTTAGCGCTAAAAAAGGGGAACTATGGCTACACCTTC
>TRBV30|TRBJ2-3|TRBD2|15|once
CAWNRLAGGSDTQYF
TGTGCCTGGAATAGACTAGCGGGGGGCTCAGATACGCAGTATTTT
>TRBV5-4|TRBJ2-5|-|15|-
CASSLLSQRGETQYF
TGTGCCAGCAGCTTGCTCAGCCAACGCGGGGAGACCCAGTACTTC
>TRBV7-2|TRBJ2-5|-|14|-
CASSLETVLETQYF
TGTGCCAGCAGCTTAGAGACAGTCTTGGAGACCCAGTACTTC
>TRBV7-2|TRBJ2-7|-|14|-
CASSFLVGPYEQYF
TGTGCCAGCAGCTTTTTGGTCGGACCCTACGAGCAGTACTTC
>TRBV19|TRBJ2-2|TRBD2|17|-
CATSPTSGGSNTGELFF
TGTGCCACGTCCCCGACTAGCGGGGGATCGAACACCGGGGAGCTGTTTTTT
>TRBV6-1|TRBJ1-6|-|15|-
CASEGPSSYNSPLHF
TGTGCCAGCGAGGGACCCTCCTCCTATAATTCACCCCTCCACTTT
>TRBV5-4|TRBJ2-7|TRBD2|15|once
CASSISGTLSYEQYF
TGTGCCAGCAGTATTAGCGGGACCCTCTCCTACGAGCAGTACTTC
>TRBV5-1|TRBJ1-6|-|15|few
CASSPATAWNSPLHF
TGCGCCAGCAGCCCGGCTACAGCTTGGAATTCACCCCTCCACTTT
>TRBV5-4|TRBJ2-7|-|13|-
CASSPDGGYEQYF
TGTGCCAGCAGTCCGGACGGTGGCTACGAGCAGTACTTC
>TRBV19|TRBJ2-1|TRBD2|19|once
CASSIRRGTSATGANEQFF
TGTGCCAGTAGTATACGTCGCGGGACTAGCGCGACTGGGGCGAATGAGCAGTTCTTC
>TRBV7-2|TRBJ2-1|TRBD2|15|-
CASSLAGLADNEQFF
TGTGCCAGCAGCTTAGCAGGACTAGCGGACAATGAGCAGTTCTTC
>TRBV28|TRBJ2-5|-|14|-
CASSSPTVQETQYF
TGTGCCAGCAGTTCCCCCACGGTACAAGAGACCCAGTACTTC
>TRBV5-1|TRBJ2-7|TRBD2|15|-
CASSLGTSRSYEQYF
TGCGCCAGCAGCTTGGGGACTAGTCGTTCCTACGAGCAGTACTTC
>TRBV13|TRBJ2-1|-|17|-
CATPGPRTGAAYNEQFF
TGTGCCACCCCGGGACCTCGCACGGGGGCCGCCTACAATGAGCAGTTCTTC
>TRBV6-1|TRBJ2-5|-|12|-
CASSRIEETQYF
TGTGCCAGCAGTAGAATCGAAGAGACCCAGTACTTC
>TRBV11-2|TRBJ1-1|-|13|-
CASSFGENTEAFF
TGTGCCAGCAGCTTCGGAGAGAACACTGAAGCTTTCTTT
>TRBV29-1|TRBJ1-2|-|13|-
CSVKMGDGYGYTF
TGCAGCGTTAAGATGGGCGATGGCTATGGCTACACCTTC
>TRBV6-4|TRBJ2-1|-|16|-
CASRAEPGHSSNEQFF
TGTGCCAGCAGGGCTGAACCGGGCCACAGTAGCAATGAGCAGTTCTTC